This T cell receptor beta chain was identified during a study of T cell changes during pregnancy in multiple sclerosis. Generated by immunoSEQ multiplex PCR, the TCRdb table keeps only in-frame clones and is missing some. The sample holds tens of thousands of clones; about 93% are singletons and the top ten take approximately 0.99%. This CDR3 is built from 15 residues. Trimming cost V 5 bases and J 3 bases; bases outside gene matches: 9. Germline V CDR1 and CDR2: MNHEY, SVGAGI. The sequence came from a female donor with multiple sclerosis, enrolled in a pregnancy study. V is TRBV6-5 and J is TRBJ2-7; TRBD1 agrees at 8 bases. Sample: peripheral blood, taken in the first trimester of pregnancy. CDR3 region: CASSLGQGRIYEQYF. The CDR3 region has the DNA TGTGCCAGCAGTCTTGGACAGGGAAGGATCTACGAGCAGTACTTC.